The subject of this entry is one T cell receptor beta chain. The antigen is unknown. This sample is part of a study of breast tumors, draining lymph nodes, adjacent tissues. TCRdb fed the multiplex PCR reads into MiXCR, producing one record per CDR3 protein. Of under 70,000 distinct CDR3 sequences listed, around two fifths were seen once; the top ten hold 8.4%. This CDR3 has 17 residues. J gave up 5 bases and V 4 bases, and 12 bases lay outside the gene matches. CDR1 is SGHTA and CDR2 is FQGNSA in the germline V gene. Whole-study findings and limits: Compared with basal-like, luminal-like tumors shared significantly more repertoire with nontumor tissue. Compared with lymph nodes, tumors were less diverse; compared with nontumor tissue, more.

Sequences were obtained from breast tumor tissue. The chain employs TRBV7-2 and TRBJ1-4, with 8 positions matching TRBD1. The receptor's source is a female donor with breast cancer. Some clones in this sample may be carry-over from other donors' samples. CDR3 in DNA: TGTGCCAGCAGCTCAGGACAGGGTGCAGGCTTCAATGAAAAACTGTTTTTT. It encodes CASSSGQGAGFNEKLFF.